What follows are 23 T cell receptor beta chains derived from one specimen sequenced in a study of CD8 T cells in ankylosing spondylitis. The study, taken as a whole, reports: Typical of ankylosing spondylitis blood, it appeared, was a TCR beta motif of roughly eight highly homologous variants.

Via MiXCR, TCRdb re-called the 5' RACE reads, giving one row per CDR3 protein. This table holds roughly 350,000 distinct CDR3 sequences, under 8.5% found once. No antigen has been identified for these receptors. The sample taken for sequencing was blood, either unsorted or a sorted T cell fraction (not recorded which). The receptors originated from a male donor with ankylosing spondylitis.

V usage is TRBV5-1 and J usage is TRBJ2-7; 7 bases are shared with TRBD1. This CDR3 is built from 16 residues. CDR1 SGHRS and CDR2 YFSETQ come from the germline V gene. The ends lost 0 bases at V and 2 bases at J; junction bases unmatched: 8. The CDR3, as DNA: TGCGCCAGCAGCTTGGCCTGGGACAGCACGACCTACGAGCAGTACTTC. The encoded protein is CASSLAWDSTTYEQYF.

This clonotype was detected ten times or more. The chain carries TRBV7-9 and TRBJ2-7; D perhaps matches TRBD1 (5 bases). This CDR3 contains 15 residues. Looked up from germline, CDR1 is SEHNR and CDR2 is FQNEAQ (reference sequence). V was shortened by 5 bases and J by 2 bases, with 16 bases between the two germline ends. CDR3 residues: CASSGAMDTTYEQYF. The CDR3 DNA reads TGTGCCAGCAGCGGAGCCATGGACACGACCTACGAGCAGTACTTC.

CDR3 region: CASSYHDLVNEQFF. The CDR3 DNA reads as TGCGCCAGCAGCTACCATGATTTGGTCAATGAGCAGTTCTTC. The chain is built from TRBV5-1 and TRBJ2-1; no reliable D call. The V end lost 3 bases, the J end lost 6 bases, and 13 bases lay between the germline ends. The length of the CDR3 is 14 residues. Germline lookup yields CDR1 SGHRS and CDR2 YFSETQ.

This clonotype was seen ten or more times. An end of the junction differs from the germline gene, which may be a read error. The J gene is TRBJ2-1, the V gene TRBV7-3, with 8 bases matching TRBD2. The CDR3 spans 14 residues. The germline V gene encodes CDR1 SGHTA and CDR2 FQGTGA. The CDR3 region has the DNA TGTGCCAGCAGTTTAACTAGCGGATACAATGAGCAGTTCTTC. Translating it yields CASSLTSGYNEQFF.

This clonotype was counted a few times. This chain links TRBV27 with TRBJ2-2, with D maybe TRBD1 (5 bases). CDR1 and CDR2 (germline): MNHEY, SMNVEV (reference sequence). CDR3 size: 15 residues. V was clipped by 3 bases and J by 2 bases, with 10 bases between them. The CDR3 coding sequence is TGTGCCAGCAGTTTGATCGACAGTAACACCGGGGAGCTGTTTTTT. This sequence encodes CASSLIDSNTGELFF.

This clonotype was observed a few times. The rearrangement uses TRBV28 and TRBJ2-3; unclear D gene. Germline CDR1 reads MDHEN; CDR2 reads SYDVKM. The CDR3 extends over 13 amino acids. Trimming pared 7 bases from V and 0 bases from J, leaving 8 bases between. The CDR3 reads CASTASSTDTQYF. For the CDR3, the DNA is TGTGCCAGCACGGCCTCTAGCACAGATACGCAGTATTTT. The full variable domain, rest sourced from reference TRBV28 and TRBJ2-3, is DVKVTQSSRYLVKRTGEKVFLECVQDMDHENMFWYRQDPGLGLRLIYFSYDVKMKEKGDIPEGYSVSREKKERFSLILESASTNQTSMYLCASTASSTDTQYFGPGTRLTVL.

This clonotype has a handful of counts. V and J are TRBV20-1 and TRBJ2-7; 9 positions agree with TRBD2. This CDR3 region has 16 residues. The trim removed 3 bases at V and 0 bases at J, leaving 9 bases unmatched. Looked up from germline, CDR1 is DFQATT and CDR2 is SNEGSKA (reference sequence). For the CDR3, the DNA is TGCAGTGCTAGGGACTGGGGACTAGCAGTCTCCTACGAGCAGTACTTC. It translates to CSARDWGLAVSYEQYF.

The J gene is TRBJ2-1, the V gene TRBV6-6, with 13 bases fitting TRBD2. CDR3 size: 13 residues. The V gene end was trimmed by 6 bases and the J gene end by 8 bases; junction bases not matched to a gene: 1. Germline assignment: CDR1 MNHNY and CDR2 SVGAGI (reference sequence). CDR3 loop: CASRGLAGDEQFF. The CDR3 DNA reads TGTGCCAGCAGAGGACTAGCGGGAGATGAGCAGTTCTTC.

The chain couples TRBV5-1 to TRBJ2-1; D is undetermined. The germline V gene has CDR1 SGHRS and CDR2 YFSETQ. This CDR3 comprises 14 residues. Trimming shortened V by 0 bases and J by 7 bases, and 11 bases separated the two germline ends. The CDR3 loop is CASSLAQVGNEQFF. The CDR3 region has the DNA TGCGCCAGCAGCTTGGCCCAAGTAGGAAATGAGCAGTTCTTC.

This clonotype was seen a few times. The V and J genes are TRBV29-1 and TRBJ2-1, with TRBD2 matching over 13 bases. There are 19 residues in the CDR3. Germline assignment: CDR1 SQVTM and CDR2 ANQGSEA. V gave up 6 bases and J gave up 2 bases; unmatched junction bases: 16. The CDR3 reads CSVAGLAGDWRGTYNEQFF. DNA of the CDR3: TGCAGCGTCGCCGGACTAGCGGGAGATTGGCGGGGAACCTACAATGAGCAGTTCTTC.

CDR3 sequence reads: CASGPGTGTYNEQFF. Here the CDR3 DNA reads TGTGCTAGTGGTCCCGGGACAGGGACCTACAATGAGCAGTTCTTC. This chain links TRBV12-5 with TRBJ2-1; 9 bases match TRBD1. With 5 bases clipped from V and 2 bases from J, the junction kept 4 bases outside the gene matches. This CDR3 spans 15 amino acids. The V gene's germline CDR1 is LGHNT and CDR2 FRNRAP.

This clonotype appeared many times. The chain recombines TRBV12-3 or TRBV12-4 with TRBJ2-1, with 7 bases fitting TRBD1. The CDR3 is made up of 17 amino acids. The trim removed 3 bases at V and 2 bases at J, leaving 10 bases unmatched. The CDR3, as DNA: TGTGCCAGCAGTTTTGGGACAGTGGTGTATGCCTACAATGAGCAGTTCTTC. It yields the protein CASSFGTVVYAYNEQFF.

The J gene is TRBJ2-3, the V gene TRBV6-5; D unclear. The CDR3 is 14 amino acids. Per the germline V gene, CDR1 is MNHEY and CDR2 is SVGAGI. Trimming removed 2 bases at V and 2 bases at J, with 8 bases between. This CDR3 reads CASSYLLYTDTQYF. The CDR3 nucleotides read TGTGCCAGCAGTTACCTCTTATACACAGATACGCAGTATTTT.

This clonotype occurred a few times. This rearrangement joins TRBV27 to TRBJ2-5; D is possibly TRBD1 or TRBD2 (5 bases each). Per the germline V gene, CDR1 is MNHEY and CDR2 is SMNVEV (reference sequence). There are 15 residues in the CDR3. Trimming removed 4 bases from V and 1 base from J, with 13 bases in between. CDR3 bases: TGTGCCAGCAGTTCGCCCTCGGGGACCCAAGAGACCCAGTACTTC. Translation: CASSSPSGTQETQYF.

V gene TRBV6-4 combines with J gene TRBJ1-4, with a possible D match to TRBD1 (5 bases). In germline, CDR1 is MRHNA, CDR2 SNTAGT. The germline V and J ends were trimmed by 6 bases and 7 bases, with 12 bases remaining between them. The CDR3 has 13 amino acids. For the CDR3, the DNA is TGTGCCAGCAGAGGGGCAGGGAGTGAAAAACTGTTTTTT. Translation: CASRGAGSEKLFF.

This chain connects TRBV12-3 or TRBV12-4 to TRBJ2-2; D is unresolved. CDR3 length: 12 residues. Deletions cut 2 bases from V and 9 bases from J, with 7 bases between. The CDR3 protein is CASSLMARELFF. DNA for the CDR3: TGTGCCAGCAGTTTAATGGCTAGGGAGCTGTTTTTT.

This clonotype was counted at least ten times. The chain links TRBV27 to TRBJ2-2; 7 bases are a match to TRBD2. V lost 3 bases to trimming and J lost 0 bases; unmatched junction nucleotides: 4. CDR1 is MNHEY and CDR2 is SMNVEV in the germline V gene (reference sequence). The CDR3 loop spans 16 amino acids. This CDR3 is CASSFIGRTNTGELFF. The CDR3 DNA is TGTGCCAGCAGTTTTATCGGGAGGACGAACACCGGGGAGCTGTTTTTT.

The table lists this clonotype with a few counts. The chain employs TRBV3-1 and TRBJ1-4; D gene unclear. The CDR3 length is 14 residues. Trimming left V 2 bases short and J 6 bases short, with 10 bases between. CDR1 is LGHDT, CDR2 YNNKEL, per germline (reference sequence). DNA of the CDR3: TGTGCCAGCAGCCAAAATCCTTCGGATGAAAAACTGTTTTTT. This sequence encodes CASSQNPSDEKLFF.

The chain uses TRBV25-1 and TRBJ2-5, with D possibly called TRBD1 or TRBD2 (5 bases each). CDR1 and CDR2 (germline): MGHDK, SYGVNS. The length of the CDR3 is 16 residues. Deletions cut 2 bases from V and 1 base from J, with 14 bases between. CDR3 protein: CASSEGGAQFQETQYF. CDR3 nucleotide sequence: TGTGCCAGCAGTGAAGGGGGAGCGCAGTTCCAAGAGACCCAGTACTTC.

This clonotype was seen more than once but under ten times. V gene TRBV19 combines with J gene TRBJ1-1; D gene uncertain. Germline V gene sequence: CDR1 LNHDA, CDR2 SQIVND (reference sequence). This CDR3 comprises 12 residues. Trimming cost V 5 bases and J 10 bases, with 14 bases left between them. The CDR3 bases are TGTGCCAGTAGTCCCCGGGTCTGGGGAGCTTTCTTT. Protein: CASSPRVWGAFF.

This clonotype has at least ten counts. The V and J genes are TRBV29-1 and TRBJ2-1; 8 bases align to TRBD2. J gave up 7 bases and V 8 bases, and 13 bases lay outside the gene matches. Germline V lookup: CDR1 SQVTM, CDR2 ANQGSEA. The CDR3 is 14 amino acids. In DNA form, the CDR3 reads TGCAGCTCGTTGAGACGGGAGGGCCGGAATGAGCAGTTCTTC. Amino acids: CSSLRREGRNEQFF.

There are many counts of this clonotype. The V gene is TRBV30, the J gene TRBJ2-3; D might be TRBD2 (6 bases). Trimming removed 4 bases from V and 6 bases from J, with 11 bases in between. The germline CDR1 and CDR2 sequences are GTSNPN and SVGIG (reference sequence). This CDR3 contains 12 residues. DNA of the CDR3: TGTGCCTGGACGGGAGTGGGGGATACGCAGTATTTT. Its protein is CAWTGVGDTQYF.

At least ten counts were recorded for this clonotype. This chain's CDR3 is CASSLGNRATNEKLFF. The CDR3 nucleotides are TGTGCCAGCAGCCTTGGTAACAGGGCAACTAATGAAAAACTGTTTTTT. The chain links TRBV7-2 to TRBJ1-4, with D tentatively TRBD1 (6 bases). Per germline, CDR1 SGHTA and CDR2 FQGNSA. The V and J ends lost 5 bases and 0 bases respectively, with 13 bases between them. This CDR3 is built from 16 residues.